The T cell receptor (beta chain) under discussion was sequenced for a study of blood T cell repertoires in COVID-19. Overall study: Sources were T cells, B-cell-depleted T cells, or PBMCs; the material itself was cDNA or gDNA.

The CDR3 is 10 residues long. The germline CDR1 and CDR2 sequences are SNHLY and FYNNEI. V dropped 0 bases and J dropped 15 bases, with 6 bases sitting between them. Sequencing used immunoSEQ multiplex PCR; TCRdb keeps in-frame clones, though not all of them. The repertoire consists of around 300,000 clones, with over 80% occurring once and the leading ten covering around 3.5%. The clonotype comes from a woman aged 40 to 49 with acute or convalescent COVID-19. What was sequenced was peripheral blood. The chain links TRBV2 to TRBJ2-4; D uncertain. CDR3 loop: CASSEARLYF. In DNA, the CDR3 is TGTGCCAGCAGTGAAGCCCGACTGTACTTC.